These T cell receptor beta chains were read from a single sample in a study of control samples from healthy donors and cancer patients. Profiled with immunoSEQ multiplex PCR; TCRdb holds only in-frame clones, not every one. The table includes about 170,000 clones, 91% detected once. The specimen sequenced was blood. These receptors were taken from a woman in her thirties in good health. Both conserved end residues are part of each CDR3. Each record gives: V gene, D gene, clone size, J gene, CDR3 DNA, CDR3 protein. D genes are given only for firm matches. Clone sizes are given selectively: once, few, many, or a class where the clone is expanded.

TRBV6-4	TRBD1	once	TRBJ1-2	TGTGCCAGCAGTGACGACCCGACAGGGTACGGCTACACCTTC	CASSDDPTGYGYTF
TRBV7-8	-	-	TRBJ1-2	TGTGCCAGCAGCTTAGGGCAGACCTATGGCTACACCTTC	CASSLGQTYGYTF
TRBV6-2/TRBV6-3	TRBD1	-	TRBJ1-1	TGTGCCAGCAGCTGGGACAGGGGGAAGACTGAAGCTTTCTTT	CASSWDRGKTEAFF
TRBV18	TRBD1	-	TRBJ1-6	TGTGCCAGCTCACCACCAACAGGGGATTCACCCCTCCACTTT	CASSPPTGDSPLHF
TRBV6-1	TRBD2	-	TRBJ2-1	TGTGCCAGCAGTGCCCCAGCGGGAGGGGGATACTCCTACAATGAGCAGTTCTTC	CASSAPAGGGYSYNEQFF
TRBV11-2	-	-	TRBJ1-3	TGTGCCAGCAGCTTAGTCGGGAACTCTGGAAACACCATATATTTT	CASSLVGNSGNTIYF
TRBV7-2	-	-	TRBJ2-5	TGTGCCAGCAGCTTAGACGGACAAAAGACCCAGTACTTC	CASSLDGQKTQYF
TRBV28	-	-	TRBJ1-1	TGTGCCAGCAGTCACACTGAAGCTTTCTTT	CASSHTEAFF
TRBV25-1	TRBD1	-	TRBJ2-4	TGTGCCACCGGGACAGGAAACATTCAGTACTTC	CATGTGNIQYF
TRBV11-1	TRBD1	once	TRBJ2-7	TGTGCCAGCAGCTTAATACAGGGGGCCTACGAGCAGTACTTC	CASSLIQGAYEQYF
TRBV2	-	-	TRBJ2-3	TGTGCCAGCCGTCTTAGCCCAGATACGCAGTATTTT	CASRLSPDTQYF
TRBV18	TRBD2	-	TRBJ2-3	TGTGCCAGCTCACCAACAGCGACTAGCGGGAGCACAGATACGCAGTATTTT	CASSPTATSGSTDTQYF
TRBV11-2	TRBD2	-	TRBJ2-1	TGTGCCAGCAGCCCCAGACTAGCGGGGATCCACAATGAGCAGTTCTTC	CASSPRLAGIHNEQFF
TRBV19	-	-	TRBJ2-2	TGTGCCAGTAGTATAAATCGGAACACCGGGGAGCTGTTTTTT	CASSINRNTGELFF
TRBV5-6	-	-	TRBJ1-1	TGTGCCAGCAGCTTCGGGAACACTGAAGCTTTCTTT	CASSFGNTEAFF
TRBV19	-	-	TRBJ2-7	TGTGCCAGTAGTAGTCCCCAGGTAACCTACGAGCAGTACTTC	CASSSPQVTYEQYF
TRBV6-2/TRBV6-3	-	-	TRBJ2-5	TGTGCCAGCAGTTACCCCCCCTCAGAGACCCAGTACTTC	CASSYPPSETQYF
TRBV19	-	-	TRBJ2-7	TGTGCCAGTAGTATAGCGGCTAGCGGAGGGGGCGAGCAGTACTTC	CASSIAASGGGEQYF
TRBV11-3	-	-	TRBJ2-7	TGTGCCAGCAGCACCTACAGGGGGGGCTCCTACGAGCAGTACTTC	CASSTYRGGSYEQYF
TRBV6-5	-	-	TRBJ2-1	TGTGCCAGCAGTTACTCGACTTCCACCGACAATGAGCAGTTCTTC	CASSYSTSTDNEQFF
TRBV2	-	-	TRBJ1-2	TGTGCCAGCAGGGACCGACTTACTAACTATGGCTACACCTTC	CASRDRLTNYGYTF
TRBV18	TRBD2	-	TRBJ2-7	TGTGCCAGCTCACCGACTAGCGGGGGCCCCTACGAGCAGTACTTC	CASSPTSGGPYEQYF
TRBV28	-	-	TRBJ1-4	TGTGCCAGCAGTTTACCGGACCTAGGAGGACTGTTTTTT	CASSLPDLGGLFF
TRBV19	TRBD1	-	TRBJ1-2	TGTGCCAGTAGTATCCCCGCGACAGGGGTCCACTATGGCTACACCTTC	CASSIPATGVHYGYTF
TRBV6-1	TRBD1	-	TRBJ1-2	TGTGCCAGCAGTGAAAAGGGGAGGACAGGGGCCTATGGCTACACCTTC	CASSEKGRTGAYGYTF
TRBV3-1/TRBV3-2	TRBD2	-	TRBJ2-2	TGTGCCAGCAGCCTTTTAGCGGGGGGGAACACCGGGGAGCTGTTTTTT	CASSLLAGGNTGELFF
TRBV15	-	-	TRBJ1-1	TGTGCCACCAGCAGAGATCCCGGGGGGGGTGAAGCTTTCTTT	CATSRDPGGGEAFF
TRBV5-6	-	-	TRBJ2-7	TGTGCCAGCAGCATCAGGCGCTACGAGCAGTACTTC	CASSIRRYEQYF
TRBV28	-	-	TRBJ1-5	TGTGCCAGCAGTTTGGAGGAGGGCAATCAGCCCCAGCATTTT	CASSLEEGNQPQHF
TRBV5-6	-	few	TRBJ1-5	TGTGCCAGCAGCTCACGGGGATACCAATCTCAGCCCCAGCATTTT	CASSSRGYQSQPQHF
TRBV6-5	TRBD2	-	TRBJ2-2	TGTGCCAGCAGGTCGGGAGGGGGAACCGGGGAGCTGTTTTTT	CASRSGGGTGELFF
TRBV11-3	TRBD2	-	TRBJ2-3	TGTGCCAGCAGCTTAGGACTAGCGGGAGGCACAGATACGCAGTATTTT	CASSLGLAGGTDTQYF
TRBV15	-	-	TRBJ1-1	TGTGCCACCAGCAGGGCTTCCCAGGGGAGGACTGAAGCTTTCTTT	CATSRASQGRTEAFF
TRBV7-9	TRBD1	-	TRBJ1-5	TGTGCCAGCAGCTTAGGGACAGGGTTCATTAGCAATCAGCCCCAGCATTTT	CASSLGTGFISNQPQHF
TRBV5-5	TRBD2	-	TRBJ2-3	TGTGCCAGCAGCATGACTAGCGGGAGAACAGATACGCAGTATTTT	CASSMTSGRTDTQYF
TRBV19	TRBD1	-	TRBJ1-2	TGTGCCAGTAGTATTAAGGGGACAGGCTCTAACTATGGCTACACCTTC	CASSIKGTGSNYGYTF
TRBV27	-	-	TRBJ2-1	TGTGCCAGCACCTTAATAGGGCACGGCAATGAGCAGTTCTTC	CASTLIGHGNEQFF